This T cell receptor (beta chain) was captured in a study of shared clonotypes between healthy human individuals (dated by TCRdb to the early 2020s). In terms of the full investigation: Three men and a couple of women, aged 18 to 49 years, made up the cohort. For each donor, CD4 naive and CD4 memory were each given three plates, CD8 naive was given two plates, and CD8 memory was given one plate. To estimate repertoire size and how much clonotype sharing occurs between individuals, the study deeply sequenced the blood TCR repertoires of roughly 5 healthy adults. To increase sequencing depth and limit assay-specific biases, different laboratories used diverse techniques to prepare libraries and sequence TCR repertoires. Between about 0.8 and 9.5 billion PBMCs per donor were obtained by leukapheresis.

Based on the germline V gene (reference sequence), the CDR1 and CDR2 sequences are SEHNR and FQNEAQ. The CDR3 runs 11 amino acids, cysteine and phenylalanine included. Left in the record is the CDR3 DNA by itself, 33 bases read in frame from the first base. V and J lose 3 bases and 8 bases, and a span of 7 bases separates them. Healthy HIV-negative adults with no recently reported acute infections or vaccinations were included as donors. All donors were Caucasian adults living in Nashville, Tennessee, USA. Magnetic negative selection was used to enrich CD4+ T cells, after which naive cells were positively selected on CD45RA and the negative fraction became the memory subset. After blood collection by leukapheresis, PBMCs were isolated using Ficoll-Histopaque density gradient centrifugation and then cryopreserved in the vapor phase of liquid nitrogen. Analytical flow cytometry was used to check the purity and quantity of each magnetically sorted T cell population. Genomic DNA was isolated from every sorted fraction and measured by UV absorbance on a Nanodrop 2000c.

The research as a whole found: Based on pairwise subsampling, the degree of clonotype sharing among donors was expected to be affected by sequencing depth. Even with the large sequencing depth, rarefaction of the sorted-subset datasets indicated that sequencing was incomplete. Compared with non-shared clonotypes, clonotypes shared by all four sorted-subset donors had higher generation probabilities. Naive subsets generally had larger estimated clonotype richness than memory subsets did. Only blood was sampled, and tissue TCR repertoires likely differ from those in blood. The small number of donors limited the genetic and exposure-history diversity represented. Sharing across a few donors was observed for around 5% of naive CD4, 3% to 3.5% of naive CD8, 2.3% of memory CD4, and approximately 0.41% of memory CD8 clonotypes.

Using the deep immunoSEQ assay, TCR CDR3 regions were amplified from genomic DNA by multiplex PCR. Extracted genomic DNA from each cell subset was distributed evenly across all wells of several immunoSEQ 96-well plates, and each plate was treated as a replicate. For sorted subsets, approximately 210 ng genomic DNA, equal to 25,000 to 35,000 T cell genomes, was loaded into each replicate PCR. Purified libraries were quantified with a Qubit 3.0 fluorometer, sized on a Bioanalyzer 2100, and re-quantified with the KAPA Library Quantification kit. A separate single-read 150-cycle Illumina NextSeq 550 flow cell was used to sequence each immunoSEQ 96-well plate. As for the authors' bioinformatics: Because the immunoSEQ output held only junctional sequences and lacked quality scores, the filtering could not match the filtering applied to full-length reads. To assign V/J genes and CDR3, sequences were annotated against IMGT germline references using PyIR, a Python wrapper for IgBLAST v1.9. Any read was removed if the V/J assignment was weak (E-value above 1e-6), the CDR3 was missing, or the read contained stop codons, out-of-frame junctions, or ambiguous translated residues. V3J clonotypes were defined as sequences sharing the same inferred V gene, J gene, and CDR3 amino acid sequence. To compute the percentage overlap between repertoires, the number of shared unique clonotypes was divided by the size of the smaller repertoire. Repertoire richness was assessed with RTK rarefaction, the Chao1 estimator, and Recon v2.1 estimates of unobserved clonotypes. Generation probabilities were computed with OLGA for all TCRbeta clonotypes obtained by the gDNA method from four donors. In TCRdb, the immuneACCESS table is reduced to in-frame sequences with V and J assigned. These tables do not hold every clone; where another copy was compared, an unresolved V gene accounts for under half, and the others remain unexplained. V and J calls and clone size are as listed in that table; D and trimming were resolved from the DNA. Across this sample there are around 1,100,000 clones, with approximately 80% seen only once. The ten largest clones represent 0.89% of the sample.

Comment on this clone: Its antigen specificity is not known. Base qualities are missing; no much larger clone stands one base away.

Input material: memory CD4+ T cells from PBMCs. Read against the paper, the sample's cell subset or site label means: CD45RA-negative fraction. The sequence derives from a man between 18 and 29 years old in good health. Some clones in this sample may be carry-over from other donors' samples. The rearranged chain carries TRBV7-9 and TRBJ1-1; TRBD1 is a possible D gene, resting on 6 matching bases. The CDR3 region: CASSLQGEAFF. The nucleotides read TGTGCCAGCAGCTTGCAGGGGGAAGCTTTCTTT.